The 23 T cell receptor beta chains given below trace back to one sample, sequenced in a study of blood T cells in healthy people across ages. Sample-barcoded 5' priming and a J-beta primer mix drove a second PCR of about 7 to 12 cycles. MiXCR, applied by TCRdb to the 5' RACE reads, yields one record per CDR3 protein. This sample has 450,000 to 700,000 distinct CDR3 sequences; approximately 27% occur once, and the top ten carry less than 20%. The specimen was blood. The receptor source for this set is a woman aged 70-85 years in good health.

The chain joins TRBV18 to TRBJ2-2; 8 positions agree with TRBD1. This CDR3 comprises 17 residues. The V gene end was trimmed by 4 bases and the J gene end by 4 bases; junction bases not matched to a gene: 11. Germline lookup yields CDR1 KGHSH and CDR2 LQKENI. The CDR3 region is CASSRTTGDVGTGELFF. The CDR3 nucleotides read TGTGCCAGCTCACGGACGACAGGGGATGTCGGCACCGGGGAGCTGTTTTTT. Looking up the rest from reference TRBV18 and TRBJ2-2 gives the full variable domain: NAGVMQNPRHLVRRRGQEARLRCSPMKGHSHVYWYRQLPEEGLKFMVYLQKENIIDESGMPKERFSAEFPKEGPSILRIQQVVRGDSAAYFCASSRTTGDVGTGELFFGEGSRLTVL.

This clonotype was seen more than once but under ten times. CDR3 protein: CASSPRGLNTEAFF. CDR3 nucleotides: TGTGCCAGCTCACCTAGGGGCCTGAACACTGAAGCTTTCTTT. The chain couples TRBV18 to TRBJ1-1; a weak D match, TRBD1 (5 bases). Germline assignment: CDR1 KGHSH and CDR2 LQKENI. There are 14 residues in the CDR3. The germline V and J ends were trimmed by 3 bases and 0 bases, with 8 bases remaining between them.

The chain carries TRBV27 and TRBJ2-5, with a tentative D call TRBD2 (5 bases). Matching the DNA end better, TRBJ2-1 makes the J call doubtful. CDR3 length: 12 amino acids. Germline assignment: CDR1 MNHEY and CDR2 SMNVEV (reference sequence). In nucleotides, the CDR3 is TGTGCCAGCAGTTTTTTGGGGAGTGAGCAGTTCTTC. This sequence encodes CASSFLGSEQFF.

The chain has TRBV6-5 and TRBJ2-1; D gene unclear. V was pared by 2 bases and J by 0 bases, with 11 bases between. From germline, CDR1 is MNHEY and CDR2 SVGAGI. The CDR3 totals 16 residues. The CDR3 bases are TGTGCCAGCAGTTACACTGACTTGTCCTCCTACAATGAGCAGTTCTTC. Translated, it gives CASSYTDLSSYNEQFF.

In regard to this clonotype: Compared with germline, one end of the junction differs, possibly owing to a read error. DNA of the CDR3: TGTGCCGGCAGCTTAGTTAGCGGCGGGGAGCTGTTTTTT. Protein sequence: CAGSLVSGGELFF. This chain links TRBV7-2 with TRBJ2-2; TRBD2 is a possible D gene (6 bases). The CDR3 is 13 residues long. The germline V gene has CDR1 SGHTA and CDR2 FQGNSA.

This clonotype has just a few counts. The rearrangement uses TRBV7-2 and TRBJ2-3, with 13 bases aligning to TRBD2. Germline CDR1 SGHTA, CDR2 FQGNSA. V shed 6 bases, J shed 2 bases, and the junction held 5 bases outside the gene matches. The length of the CDR3 is 16 residues. CDR3 nucleotide sequence: TGTGCCAGCAGTTTCGGACTAGCGGGGGTCACAGATACGCAGTATTTT. As protein: CASSFGLAGVTDTQYF.

This clonotype was seen a handful of times. The chain couples TRBV5-5 to TRBJ1-4; 12 bases fit TRBD1. Germline V gene lookup returns CDR1 SGHKS and CDR2 YYEKEE (reference sequence). Unmatched junction bases numbered 13, after V lost 6 bases and J lost 7 bases. The length of the CDR3 is 17 residues. The CDR3 region has the DNA TGTGCCAGCATCCGAGATATGGGGACAGGGGGCGTTGAAAAACTGTTTTTT. The encoded protein is CASIRDMGTGGVEKLFF.

This clonotype was found a few times. This chain connects TRBV4-3 to TRBJ2-5, with TRBD2 matching 11 bases. TRBJ2-7 explains the end of the DNA better; the J call may be wrong. The CDR3 is made up of 17 amino acids. The germline V gene has CDR1 LGHNA and CDR2 YSLEER. The CDR3 coding sequence is TGCGCCAGCAGCCAGGGACCGGGACTAGCGGTTAACTACGAGCAGTACTTC. It translates to CASSQGPGLAVNYEQYF.

This clonotype was seen ten or more times. V is TRBV5-1 and J is TRBJ2-5; no definite D call. The V end was cut by 5 bases, the J end by 9 bases, with 20 bases between. This CDR3 comprises 14 residues. Per germline, CDR1 SGHRS and CDR2 YFSETQ. The CDR3 sequence: CASSQDPLMESQYF. The CDR3 region has the DNA TGCGCCAGCAGTCAGGACCCCCTTATGGAGTCCCAGTACTTC.

This clonotype has just a few counts. The chain recombines TRBV10-3 with TRBJ2-7, with D possibly being TRBD2 (5 bases). V was shortened by 6 bases and J by 1 base, with 7 bases between the two germline ends. The length of the CDR3 is 12 residues. The germline V gene encodes CDR1 ENHRY and CDR2 SYGVKD. The DNA of the CDR3 is TGTGCCATCAGCCCGGGATCCTACGAGCAGTACTTC. This translates into CAISPGSYEQYF.

This clonotype has just a few counts. The rearrangement uses TRBV7-3 and TRBJ2-1, with TRBD2 matching 10 bases. The CDR3 is 15 residues long. Unmatched junction bases numbered 5, after V lost 5 bases and J lost 4 bases. Germline V lookup: CDR1 SGHTA, CDR2 FQGTGA. CDR3 loop: CASSPNSGGYNEQFF. The CDR3 nucleotides are TGTGCCAGCAGCCCCAATAGCGGGGGGTACAATGAGCAGTTCTTC.

A single count supports this clonotype. This chain connects TRBV10-3 to TRBJ1-1; no clear D. Germline CDR1 is ENHRY and CDR2 is SYGVKD. Trimming took 4 bases from V and 3 from J, leaving 21 bases between them. CDR3 size: 17 residues. The DNA for the CDR3 is TGTGCCATCAGTGGTGTTCTGGATGTGGGGTTCGACACTGAAGCTTTCTTT. This gives the protein CAISGVLDVGFDTEAFF.

The chain carries TRBV5-1 and TRBJ2-5; TRBD2 matches 8 bases. CDR3 length: 16 residues. The germline gives CDR1 SGHRS, CDR2 YFSETQ. The junction had 10 bases not matched to a gene; V was cut back by 1 base and J by 5 bases. The CDR3 loop reads CASSLRTSSAGETQYF. DNA of the CDR3: TGCGCCAGCAGCTTGAGGACTAGCAGTGCGGGGGAGACCCAGTACTTC.

CDR3 protein: CASSKGASGGFETQYF. CDR3 nucleotide sequence: TGTGCCAGCAGCAAGGGGGCTAGCGGGGGTTTTGAGACCCAGTACTTC. The J gene is TRBJ2-1, the V gene TRBV7-3, with 10 positions matching TRBD2. The J call is in doubt because the DNA end fits TRBJ2-5 better. Germline values: CDR1 SGHTA, CDR2 FQGTGA. The CDR3 consists of 16 residues.

The chain employs TRBV13 and TRBJ2-5; the D gene is possibly TRBD2 (5 bases). The better agreement between TRBJ2-1 and the DNA end casts doubt on the J call. The germline CDR1 and CDR2 sequences are PRHDT and FYEKMQ (reference sequence). CDR3 size: 14 residues. This CDR3 is CASSLGIGVNEQFF. Here the CDR3 DNA reads TGTGCCAGCAGCTTAGGAATCGGGGTCAATGAGCAGTTCTTC.

This sequence joins TRBV29-1 and TRBJ1-4; D remains unclear. This CDR3 region has 14 residues. CDR1 and CDR2 from the germline V gene are SQVTM and ANQGSEA. The ends were cut back, 5 bases at V and 0 bases at J, with 10 bases in the middle. The CDR3 protein is CSVLDHATNEKLFF. The CDR3 bases are TGCAGCGTTCTGGACCACGCAACTAATGAAAAACTGTTTTTT.

The chain has TRBV11-3 and TRBJ2-3; TRBD1 or TRBD2 may be the D gene (5 bases each). Germline CDR1 and CDR2: SGHNT and YENEEA. V lost 4 bases and J 0 bases, leaving 14 bases between the germline ends. The CDR3 is made up of 16 amino acids. This chain's CDR3 is CASSSAPGPSTDTQYF. CDR3 nucleotides: TGTGCCAGCAGCTCCGCGCCGGGACCCAGCACAGATACGCAGTATTTT.

This rearrangement joins TRBV29-1 to TRBJ2-3, with D perhaps given as TRBD1 or TRBD2 (6 bases each). CDR1 and CDR2 from the germline V gene are SQVTM and ANQGSEA. Trimming stripped 3 bases from V and 6 bases from J, with 16 bases between. This CDR3 is built from 14 residues. CDR3 region: CSVDALGGTDTQYF. CDR3 DNA: TGCAGCGTTGATGCCCTAGGGGGGACCGATACGCAGTATTTT.

In its sample, this clonotype was seen a few times. The chain combines TRBV9 with TRBJ1-2; 7 bases are a match to TRBD1. The germline gives CDR1 SGDLS, CDR2 YYNGEE. CDR3 size: 13 residues. Germline trimming cut 4 bases from V and 7 bases from J; bases unmatched to any gene: 7. In DNA, the CDR3 is TGTGCCAGCAGCCTTCTGAGGGACAGTGGCTACACCTTC. This translates into CASSLLRDSGYTF.

In this sample, this clonotype turned up a few times. The V and J genes are TRBV6-5 and TRBJ1-2; TRBD1 matches 7 bases. V was pared by 7 bases and J by 8 bases, with 13 bases of the junction left unmatched. Germline V gene data show CDR1 as MNHEY and CDR2 as SVGAGI. This CDR3 region has 14 residues. The CDR3 bases are TGTGCCAGCACGAGACAGGGCGACCCGTGGGGCTACACCTTC. Translated, it gives CASTRQGDPWGYTF.

The rearrangement uses TRBV21-1 and TRBJ2-5; TRBD1, the D gene given by the table, was not confirmed from the DNA. Near its end, the DNA agrees better with TRBJ2-7, so the J call may be wrong. TRBV21-1 is noted as a pseudogene. The CDR3 is 15 amino acids. The CDR3 DNA follows: TGTGCCAGCAGCAAAGAAGGTAGCAGGGGGGGCGAGCAGTACTTC. This translates into CASSKEGSRGGEQYF.

This clonotype has a handful of counts. The chain has TRBV29-1 and TRBJ1-1; TRBD1 is a possible D gene (5 bases). V was cut by 6 bases and J by 1 base, with 12 bases left in between. CDR1 and CDR2 from the germline V gene are SQVTM and ANQGSEA. This CDR3 has 13 amino acids. DNA of the CDR3: TGCAGCGTGAGGGGACCGCGGAACACTGAAGCTTTCTTT. The encoded protein is CSVRGPRNTEAFF.

On this clonotype: Germline and junction disagree at one end, which may indicate a read error. The chain couples TRBV4-1 to TRBJ1-1; D gene ambiguous. The CDR3 has 14 amino acids. Germline CDR1 and CDR2: MGHRA and YSYEKL. The CDR3 DNA reads TGCGCCAGCAGCCAAGATGGAGGAAGTACTGAAGCTCTCTTT. Protein sequence: CASSQDGGSTEALF.